This entry is about one T cell receptor beta chain. Deletions cut 4 bases from V and 5 bases from J, with 12 bases between. Germline V gene data show CDR1 as SGHNT and CDR2 as YYREEE (reference sequence). The CDR3 extends over 13 amino acids. This entry comes from a study of T-cell reconstitution after alpha-beta-depleted transplantation in children. The TCRbeta library was prepared with unique molecular identifiers. One entry per CDR3 protein, called by TCRdb with MiXCR from the PCR reads. The data show more than 200,000 distinct CDR3 sequences, with about 9.6% seen just once and roughly 5.1% held by the top ten.

The genes are TRBV5-4 and TRBJ1-2, with D possibly TRBD1 on 5 matching bases. This clonotype was obtained from a human donor who donated a stem cell graft to a child with SCID. The sample in question was PBMCs from the stem cell graft donor, obtained from the stem cell graft. The DNA of the CDR3 is TGTGCCAGCAGCCCCGGACCAGGGTATGGCTACACCTTC. This sequence encodes CASSPGPGYGYTF.